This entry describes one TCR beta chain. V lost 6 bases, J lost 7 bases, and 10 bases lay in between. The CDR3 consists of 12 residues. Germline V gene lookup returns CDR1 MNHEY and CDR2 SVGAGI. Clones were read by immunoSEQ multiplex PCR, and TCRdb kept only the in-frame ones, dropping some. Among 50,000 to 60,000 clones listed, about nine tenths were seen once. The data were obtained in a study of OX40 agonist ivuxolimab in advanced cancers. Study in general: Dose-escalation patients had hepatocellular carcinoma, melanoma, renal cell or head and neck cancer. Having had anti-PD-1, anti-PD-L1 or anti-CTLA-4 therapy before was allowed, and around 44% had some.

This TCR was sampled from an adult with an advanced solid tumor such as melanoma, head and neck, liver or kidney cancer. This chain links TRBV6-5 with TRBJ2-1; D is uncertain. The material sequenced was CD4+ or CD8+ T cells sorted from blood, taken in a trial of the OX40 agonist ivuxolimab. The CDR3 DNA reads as TGTGCCAGCAGCCCCAGCCGAAATGAGCAGTTCTTC. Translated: CASSPSRNEQFF.